Here is one TCR beta chain with its context. The CDR3 has 15 amino acids. V was pared by 1 base and J by 5 bases, with 6 bases of the junction left unmatched. The germline V gene encodes CDR1 LGHNA and CDR2 YNFKEQ. The record originates from a study of blood T cell repertoires in COVID-19. Background on the study: The study drew acute and convalescent COVID-19 samples from the United States, Italy and Spain.

The authors' processing: Amplifying reference gene primers gave estimates of nucleated cell counts. Produced via immunoSEQ multiplex PCR; TCRdb's table is partial and in-frame only. That table is the source of V, J and clone size, and D and trimming were worked out from the DNA. The sample includes roughly 70,000 clones, 88% of them seen just once. Sequencing input: peripheral blood. This receptor was identified in a human donor in a cohort sampled during active COVID-19. The chain links TRBV4-2 to TRBJ2-5; 8 nucleotides align to TRBD2. DNA for the CDR3: TGTGCCAGCAGCCAAGTAGGGACTAGAGGGGAGACCCAGTACTTC. Translation gives CASSQVGTRGETQYF.